This entry describes one TCR beta chain. Some clones are missing from TCRdb's copy, which holds only in-frame ones; the method was immunoSEQ multiplex PCR. In the table there are some 56,000 clones, more than 75% of which are singletons. The entry originates in a study of blood T cell repertoires in COVID-19. About the research overall: T cells, B-cell-depleted T cells, or PBMCs provided the cDNA or gDNA that served as material.

V was cut by 5 bases and J by 3 bases, with 13 bases left in between. Germline V gene lookup returns CDR1 MDHEN and CDR2 SYDVKM. This CDR3 comprises 14 residues. The receptor's source is a woman aged 55-70 years with COVID-19, enrolled during active disease. The chain uses TRBV28 and TRBJ2-5, with a tentative D call TRBD1 (6 bases). Input material: peripheral blood. CDR3 nucleotide sequence: TGTGCCAGCAGTGGGGGCAGCGTAAAAGAGACCCAGTACTTC. Its translation: CASSGGSVKETQYF.